The source of this TCR beta chain is a study of T cells after yellow fever vaccination. Study observations and caveats: Secondary responses were weaker yet peaked faster, day 5 versus 15. Among primary-vaccination clones, most reappeared after the booster, at roughly 96% for CD4 and 88% for CD8. Only a small proportion of the clonotypes turned up in both the CD4 and the CD8 compartments, likely arising from convergent recombination.

At least ten counts were recorded for this clonotype. Its antigen remains unidentified. Synthesis of TCR cDNA relied on 5'RACE template switching, which attached a universal primer site and UMIs. TCRdb re-derived calls from the 5' RACE reads in MiXCR, one entry per CDR3 protein. The sample holds about 580,000 distinct CDR3 sequences, about a sixth seen once. The CDR3 extends over 13 amino acids. J was trimmed by 3 bases and V by 10 bases; bases with no gene match: 6. The germline V gene has CDR1 MNHNS and CDR2 SASEGT. The clonotype comes from a man aged 18 to 30 who received the YFV17D yellow fever vaccine. This specimen consisted of PBMCs, obtained 5 days after the first yellow fever vaccination. The chain is built from TRBV6-1 and TRBJ1-5, with 7 bases matching TRBD1. CDR3 residues: CATSGQNNQPQHF. CDR3 coding DNA: TGTGCCACTTCGGGACAGAACAATCAGCCCCAGCATTTT.